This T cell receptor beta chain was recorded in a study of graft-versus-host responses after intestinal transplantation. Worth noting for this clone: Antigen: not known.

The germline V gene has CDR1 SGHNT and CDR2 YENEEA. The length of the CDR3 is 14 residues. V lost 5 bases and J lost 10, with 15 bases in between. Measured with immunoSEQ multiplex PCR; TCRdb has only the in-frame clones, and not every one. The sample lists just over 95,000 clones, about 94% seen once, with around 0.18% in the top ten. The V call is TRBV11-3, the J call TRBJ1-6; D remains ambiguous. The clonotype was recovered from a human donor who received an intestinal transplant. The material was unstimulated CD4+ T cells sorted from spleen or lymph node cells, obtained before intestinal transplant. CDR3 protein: CASSRVEVGSPLHF. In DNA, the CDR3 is TGTGCCAGCAGCCGGGTGGAGGTGGGCTCACCCCTCCACTTT.